The clone carrying this T cell receptor beta chain was found a few times. Its matching antigen is unknown. The data derive from a study of T-cell memory formation after mild COVID-19. Germline values: CDR1 SGHRS, CDR2 YFSETQ. The CDR3 is 16 residues long. V gave up 0 bases and J gave up 8 bases; unmatched junction bases: 11. It was 5'RACE with constant-segment primers that produced the TCR alpha and TCR beta cDNA libraries, which carried sample barcodes and UMIs. Via MiXCR, TCRdb re-called the 5' RACE reads, giving one row per CDR3 protein. Altogether nearly 250,000 distinct CDR3 sequences are present, just over 15% being singletons, with the ten largest covering around 2%. Regarding the study as a whole: A subset of responding clones appeared in pre-infection memory, suggesting cross-reactive memory joined. The study found contracting CD4+ clones mainly in CM and EM and contracting CD8+ clones in EMRA. Whereas later expanders leaned CD4+, clones contracting day 15 to 85 showed a balanced CD4/CD8 makeup.

The sequence derives from an adult woman who had mild COVID-19 (a few samples of this study predate the infection). Cell type and time point are not known. The specimen was PBMCs or a T cell subset sorted from them (not recorded which). The gene calls are TRBV5-1 and TRBJ1-1, with 9 bases fitting TRBD1. CDR3: CASSLGTGVPLGEAFF. The CDR3 coding sequence is TGCGCCAGCAGCTTGGGGACAGGGGTCCCCCTGGGAGAAGCTTTCTTT.